These 27 T cell receptor beta chains came from one sample sequenced in a study of blood T cell repertoires in COVID-19. Repertoires were generated with immunoSEQ multiplex PCR, while TCRdb's copy carries only in-frame clones and drops some. The sample lists about 150,000 clones, approximately 90% occurring once. Material: peripheral blood. These TCRs come from a woman aged 60 to 75 with active or convalescent COVID-19.

This CDR3 is CASSFGSDLSEKLFF. The CDR3 DNA reads as TGTGCCAGCAGCTTCGGGTCAGACTTGTCTGAAAAACTGTTTTTT. The chain recombines TRBV7-9 with TRBJ1-4; no clear D gene. V lost 3 bases to trimming and J lost 7 bases, with 15 bases between them. The CDR3 is made up of 15 amino acids. Germline V CDR1 and CDR2: SEHNR, FQNEAQ (reference sequence).

The rearrangement uses TRBV7-2 and TRBJ1-5, with D perhaps matching TRBD1 (5 bases). CDR1 SGHTA and CDR2 FQGNSA come from the germline V gene. Trimming shortened V by 1 base and J by 6 bases, and 13 bases separated the two germline ends. The CDR3 is 15 amino acids. CDR3 nucleotide sequence: TGTGCCAGCAGCTTAGTAGCAGGGTATGGTCAGCCCCAGCATTTT. Its translation: CASSLVAGYGQPQHF.

The V and J genes are TRBV21-1 and TRBJ1-5; the DNA was not used to check the table's D call, TRBD1. TRBV21-1 is recorded as a pseudogene. The CDR3 is 15 amino acids. The CDR3 region has the DNA TGTGCCAGCAGCAAAAGGACAGGGGGGAATCAGCCCCAGCATTTT. Translation gives CASSKRTGGNQPQHF.

Comments on this clone: Other nucleotide sequences from this sample produce the same CDR3. The V gene is TRBV18, the J gene TRBJ2-3; TRBD2 matches at 9 bases. Looked up from germline, CDR1 is KGHSH and CDR2 is LQKENI. CDR3 size: 16 residues. V shed 0 bases and J 3 bases; nucleotides not matched to a gene: 4. CDR3 DNA sequence: TGTGCCAGCTCACCACCCGGACTAGCGAATACAGATACGCAGTATTTT. Its translation: CASSPPGLANTDTQYF. The entire variable domain, with the rest obtained from reference TRBV18 and TRBJ2-3, is as follows: NAGVMQNPRHLVRRRGQEARLRCSPMKGHSHVYWYRQLPEEGLKFMVYLQKENIIDESGMPKERFSAEFPKEGPSILRIQQVVRGDSAAYFCASSPPGLANTDTQYFGPGTRLTVL.

This clone was seen once. The chain links TRBV18 to TRBJ1-6, with D possibly matching TRBD1 (6 bases). V lost 0 bases to trimming and J lost 6 bases, with 9 bases between them. CDR1 and CDR2 from the germline V gene are KGHSH and LQKENI. This CDR3 is 15 amino acids long. DNA for the CDR3: TGTGCCAGCTCACCACCGGACAGACTTAATTCACCCCTCCACTTT. It encodes CASSPPDRLNSPLHF. The variable domain in full, completed from reference TRBV18 and TRBJ1-6, reads NAGVMQNPRHLVRRRGQEARLRCSPMKGHSHVYWYRQLPEEGLKFMVYLQKENIIDESGMPKERFSAEFPKEGPSILRIQQVVRGDSAAYFCASSPPDRLNSPLHFGNGTRLTVT.

V gene TRBV10-3 combines with J gene TRBJ1-1; TRBD1 matches 7 bases. The J segment lost 5 bases and the V segment lost 4 bases, leaving 4 bases of the junction unmatched. This CDR3 has 13 residues. Germline values: CDR1 ENHRY, CDR2 SYGVKD. CDR3 amino acids: CAISGQGGTEAFF. As DNA, the CDR3 is TGTGCCATCAGTGGACAGGGTGGGACTGAAGCTTTCTTT.

The chain joins TRBV27 to TRBJ1-2; no clear D. The CDR3 totals 12 residues. Germline V gene lookup returns CDR1 MNHEY and CDR2 SMNVEV (reference sequence). Trimming left V 10 bases short and J 5 bases short, with 14 bases between. The CDR3 bases are TGTGCCACCCCCCGGGGATTTTATGGCTACACCTTC. Translating gives CATPRGFYGYTF.

The genes are TRBV4-1 and TRBJ1-2; 9 nucleotides agree with TRBD1. The V gene's germline CDR1 is MGHRA and CDR2 YSYEKL. The length of the CDR3 is 14 residues. V trimming: 4 bases; J trimming: 6 bases; junction bases outside the gene matches: 6. This chain's CDR3 is CASSRWGQGNGYTF. The CDR3, as DNA: TGCGCCAGCAGCCGGTGGGGACAGGGAAATGGCTACACCTTC.

This clone was seen once. This rearrangement joins TRBV7-2 to TRBJ1-3, with D unresolved. CDR1 and CDR2 from the germline V gene are SGHTA and FQGNSA. V dropped 4 bases and J dropped 0 bases, with 10 bases sitting between them. The CDR3 has 15 amino acids. CDR3 sequence (DNA): TGTGCCAGCAGCTCGCGGACTCACTCTGGAAACACCATATATTTT. Residues: CASSSRTHSGNTIYF.

The genes are TRBV13 and TRBJ1-2; a weak D match, TRBD1 (5 bases). The CDR3 extends over 20 amino acids. Trimming took off 1 base at V and 8 bases at J, with 32 bases between the two ends. CDR1 PRHDT and CDR2 FYEKMQ come from the germline V gene (reference sequence). The CDR3, as DNA: TGTGCCAGCAGCTTAGAACGTGTGGGGCGATCGAACCCCGGTCCTAAGGGCTACACCTTC. Its protein product is CASSLERVGRSNPGPKGYTF.

This clone was counted once. This rearrangement joins TRBV12-5 to TRBJ2-5, with 14 nucleotides matching TRBD2. The CDR3 consists of 18 residues. Trimming took 2 bases from V and 5 from J; bases not matched to a gene: 10. Germline CDR1 and CDR2: LGHNT and FRNRAP. The CDR3 DNA is TGTGCTAGTGGTTTGATCACGGGGACTAGCGGGGGTTGGGAGACCCAGTACTTC. Residues: CASGLITGTSGGWETQYF.

The chain carries TRBV9 and TRBJ2-3; no clear D. Germline CDR1 SGDLS, CDR2 YYNGEE. With 0 bases removed from V and 3 bases from J, the gap between germline ends came to 5 bases. The CDR3 runs 13 residues. This CDR3 reads CASSVDGTDTQYF. The CDR3 bases are TGTGCCAGCAGCGTAGACGGGACAGATACGCAGTATTTT.

The rearrangement uses TRBV10-3 and TRBJ2-3; 7 positions match TRBD2. V trimming: 3 bases; J trimming: 0 bases; junction bases outside the gene matches: 6. The germline V gene has CDR1 ENHRY and CDR2 SYGVKD. The CDR3 is 16 amino acids. Here the CDR3 DNA reads TGTGCCATCAGTGACTTCGGCGGGGGTAGCACAGATACGCAGTATTTT. Protein sequence: CAISDFGGGSTDTQYF.

This CDR3 reads CASNQGGGYTF. The CDR3 region has the DNA TGTGCCAGCAACCAAGGGGGTGGCTACACCTTC. The rearrangement links TRBV6-5 to TRBJ1-2, with D perhaps matching TRBD1 (6 bases). V lost 7 bases and J lost 7, with 10 bases in between. Germline CDR1 MNHEY, CDR2 SVGAGI. The CDR3 is made up of 11 amino acids.

The chain employs TRBV10-2 and TRBJ1-2; D uncertain. CDR3 size: 15 residues. Germline CDR1 WSHSY, CDR2 SAAADI. Trimming cost V 7 bases and J 2 bases, with 17 bases left between them. The CDR3 nucleotides read TGCGCCAGCACCCCCGCCGGCGGCTTCAACTATGGCTACACCTTC. Amino acids: CASTPAGGFNYGYTF.

V is TRBV6-6 and J is TRBJ1-5, with TRBD1 as a possible D gene (6 bases). CDR1 is MNHNY, CDR2 SVGAGI, per germline (reference sequence). The V end was cut by 2 bases, the J end by 7 bases, with 12 bases between. The CDR3 covers 14 residues. Written as DNA, the CDR3 is TGTGCCAGCAGTTACGAGTGGGGGCGGCAGCCCCAGCATTTT. Protein sequence: CASSYEWGRQPQHF.

The rearrangement uses TRBV11-2 and TRBJ2-2, with TRBD1 matching 7 bases. J was trimmed by 5 bases and V by 1 base; bases with no gene match: 4. Per the germline V gene, CDR1 is SGHAT and CDR2 is FQNNGV. The CDR3 is made up of 15 amino acids. CDR3 in amino acids: CASSLVRGLTGELFF. The CDR3 nucleotides are TGTGCCAGCAGCTTAGTCAGGGGGTTGACCGGGGAGCTGTTTTTT. The variable domain in full, completed from reference TRBV11-2 and TRBJ2-2, reads EAGVAQSPRYKIIEKRQSVAFWCNPISGHATLYWYQQILGQGPKLLIQFQNNGVVDDSQLPKDRFSAERLKGVDSTLKIQPAKLEDSAVYLCASSLVRGLTGELFFGEGSRLTVL.

This chain links TRBV12-3 or TRBV12-4 with TRBJ1-1; D is uncertain. The CDR3 totals 10 residues. V lost 7 bases to trimming and J lost 5 bases, with 5 bases between them. The CDR3 DNA is TGTGCCAGCACCTTAACTGAAGCTTTCTTT. As protein: CASTLTEAFF.

V gene TRBV7-2 combines with J gene TRBJ1-2, with 10 bases lining up with TRBD1. CDR1 and CDR2 from the germline V gene are SGHTA and FQGNSA. The CDR3 covers 15 residues. After removal of 6 bases from V and 7 bases from J, the junction contained 11 bases not matched to a gene. DNA of the CDR3: TGTGCCAGCAGGATCGCCGGGACAGGGGATCGTGGCTACACCTTC. Encoded protein: CASRIAGTGDRGYTF.

This chain links TRBV19 with TRBJ2-7; tentatively, D is TRBD2 (5 bases). The CDR3 sequence is 14 residues long. Germline CDR1 reads LNHDA; CDR2 reads SQIVND (reference sequence). Trimming pared 3 bases from V and 3 bases from J, leaving 12 bases between. The CDR3 here is CASSIGGRYYEQYF. In DNA form, the CDR3 reads TGTGCCAGTAGTATCGGAGGACGTTACTACGAGCAGTACTTC.

V gene TRBV5-1 combines with J gene TRBJ2-3, with 11 bases identical to TRBD2. This CDR3 spans 18 amino acids. Germline CDR1 is SGHRS and CDR2 is YFSETQ. Trimming cost V 2 bases and J 4 bases; bases outside gene matches: 12. The CDR3 here is CASSLPEISGGVPDTQYF. The CDR3 bases are TGCGCCAGCAGCTTACCGGAGATTAGCGGGGGGGTCCCAGATACGCAGTATTTT.

Here the CDR3 DNA reads TGTGCCAGCAGCTTGCCGGGGGGGCCTTTGGGCCAAGAGACCCAGTACTTC. Translation: CASSLPGGPLGQETQYF. The J gene is TRBJ2-5, the V gene TRBV7-9; TRBD2 matches 8 bases. The trim removed 3 bases at V and 1 base at J, leaving 10 bases unmatched. CDR1 is SEHNR and CDR2 is FQNEAQ in the germline V gene (reference sequence). CDR3 length: 17 residues.

This clone was seen only a few times. This chain uses TRBV7-2 with TRBJ1-6; D unclear. Germline V gene data show CDR1 as SGHTA and CDR2 as FQGNSA. The CDR3 is 18 residues long. V dropped 5 bases and J dropped 0 bases, with 17 bases sitting between them. As DNA, the CDR3 is TGTGCCAGCAGCCCCACCATATCGGGGAGCTCCTATAATTCACCCCTCCACTTT. Amino acids: CASSPTISGSSYNSPLHF.

A few counts support this clone. Other DNA sequences in this sample translate to the same CDR3. This chain joins TRBV7-9 and TRBJ1-2; D possibly corresponds to TRBD1 (5 bases). This CDR3 has 14 amino acids. The V gene lost 1 base and the J gene lost 2 bases, with 8 bases spanning the gap. Per germline, CDR1 SEHNR and CDR2 FQNEAQ (reference sequence). The CDR3 protein is CASSLVAGNYGYTF. CDR3 DNA sequence: TGTGCCAGCAGCTTAGTGGCAGGGAACTATGGCTACACCTTC.

This clone was seen more than once but under ten times. This chain joins TRBV6-5 and TRBJ1-2; D is unclear. The CDR3 spans 16 residues. Between the trimmed V and J ends, which lost 0 bases and 1 base, there was a span of 12 bases. Germline V gives CDR1 MNHEY, CDR2 SVGAGI. For the CDR3, the DNA is TGTGCCAGCAGTTACTCCCCGTTGGGAGTTAACTATGGCTACACCTTC. It encodes CASSYSPLGVNYGYTF.

This chain's CDR3 is CASSLGLAGNTDTQYF. The DNA of the CDR3 is TGTGCCAGCAGCTTAGGTCTAGCGGGGAACACAGATACGCAGTATTTT. The chain joins TRBV7-9 to TRBJ2-3; the match to TRBD2 covers 9 bases. V gave up 1 base and J gave up 2 bases; unmatched junction bases: 4. This CDR3 spans 16 amino acids. Germline loops: CDR1 SEHNR, CDR2 FQNEAQ (reference sequence).

This chain joins TRBV2 and TRBJ2-3; TRBD2 matches 7 bases. Germline CDR1 and CDR2: SNHLY and FYNNEI. The CDR3 totals 14 residues. Trimming at V came to 11 bases and at J to 4 bases, leaving 12 bases not matched to a gene. The CDR3 DNA reads TGTGCCGGCGCCTGGGGGGGTGTCGCAGATACGCAGTATTTT. Its translation: CAGAWGGVADTQYF.